The 15 T cell receptor beta chains presented below share a single source sample, sequenced in a study of molecular identifiers for immune sequencing clone quantification. TCRdb itself ran the PCR reads through MiXCR, one entry per CDR3 protein. The data contain tens of thousands of distinct CDR3 sequences, about a sixth of them singletons. Material: naive CD8+ T cells from blood, with Jurkat cell RNA spiked in. The sample's subset: FACS-sorted CD8+CD4-CCR7+CD45RA+ naive T cells. Source of these receptors: a human donor in good health. Some libraries in this study had Jurkat cell RNA spiked in.

This clonotype was picked up many times. The chain recombines TRBV25-1 with TRBJ2-1, with 7 bases that match TRBD1. The germline CDR1 and CDR2 sequences are MGHDK and SYGVNS. V lost 4 bases and J lost 2; bases outside the gene matches: 11. The CDR3 runs to 17 residues. The CDR3: CASSAPPTGIPYNEQFF. The CDR3 DNA reads as TGTGCCAGCAGTGCACCCCCGACAGGGATCCCCTACAATGAGCAGTTCTTC. The whole variable domain, remainder taken from reference TRBV25-1 and TRBJ2-1, is EADIYQTPRYLVIGTGKKITLECSQTMGHDKMYWYQQDPGMELHLIHYSYGVNSTEKGDLSSESTVSRIRTEHFPLTLESARPSHTSQYLCASSAPPTGIPYNEQFFGPGTRLTVL.

There are many counts of this clonotype. The genes are TRBV13 and TRBJ2-2; D gene ambiguous. Deletions cut 4 bases from V and 11 bases from J, with 23 bases between. CDR3 length equals 16 residues. In germline, CDR1 is PRHDT, CDR2 FYEKMQ (reference sequence). CDR3 DNA: TGTGCCAGCAGCTCGGCCTTCCAGGTGGTCCAGGAAGAGCTGTTTTTT. Encoded protein: CASSSAFQVVQEELFF.

V is TRBV7-9 and J is TRBJ2-7; weak D call: TRBD1 (7 bases). The V gene's germline CDR1 is SEHNR and CDR2 FQNEAQ (reference sequence). CDR3 length equals 15 residues. V lost 4 bases and J 3 bases, leaving 16 bases between the germline ends. As DNA, the CDR3 is TGTGCCAGCAGCTCCCCGGAGGGGGCAAGCTACGAGCAGTACTTC. This gives the protein CASSSPEGASYEQYF.

The sample holds one count of this clonotype. This sequence may be a read error, since a much larger clone differs from it by one base. The V gene is TRBV4-2, the J gene TRBJ2-1; 7 bases fit TRBD2. From germline, CDR1 is LGHNA and CDR2 YNFKEQ. This CDR3 has 16 amino acids. CDR3: CASSQDEAGANYEQSF. The DNA of the CDR3 is TGTGCCAGCAGCCAAGATGAGGCGGGAGCTAACTATGAGCAGTCCTTC.

This clonotype was detected ten times or more. The chain employs TRBV12-3 or TRBV12-4 and TRBJ2-3; D is unclear. V was pared by 4 bases and J by 2 bases, with 4 bases between. The CDR3 runs 12 residues. The CDR3 spells CASSSYTDTQYF. CDR3 in DNA: TGTGCCAGCAGTTCCTACACAGATACGCAGTATTTT.

At least ten counts were recorded for this clonotype. V usage is TRBV6-2 or TRBV6-3 and J usage is TRBJ1-2; D uncertain. CDR3 length equals 12 residues. Germline loops: CDR1 MNHEY, CDR2 SVGEGT. V gave up 8 bases and J gave up 1 base, with 8 bases separating them. The CDR3 nucleotides read TGTGCCAGCCACCCTGGTAACTATGGCTACACCTTC. Translation: CASHPGNYGYTF.

The rearrangement uses TRBV12-3 or TRBV12-4 and TRBJ2-1, with TRBD2 identical over 7 bases. J lost 8 bases, V lost 6 bases, and 19 bases had no gene match. This CDR3 comprises 17 residues. DNA of the CDR3: TGTGCCAGCAGGCAACCTCGGGGTCTAGCGGCCTTGGATGAGCAGTTCTTC. Its translation: CASRQPRGLAALDEQFF.

The chain employs TRBV7-6 and TRBJ1-6; TRBD1 aligns across 7 bases. Germline V CDR1 and CDR2: SGHVS, FNYEAQ. The CDR3 runs 15 residues. The ends lost 5 bases at V and 7 bases at J; junction bases unmatched: 8. CDR3 residues: CASSPDGTANSPLHF. The CDR3 DNA reads as TGTGCCAGCAGCCCAGACGGGACAGCAAATTCACCCCTCCACTTT. The complete variable domain, with remaining parts taken from reference TRBV7-6 and TRBJ1-6, reads GAGVSQSPRYKVTKRGQDVALRCDPISGHVSLYWYRQALGQGPEFLTYFNYEAQQDKSGLPNDRFSAERPEGSISTLTIQRTEQRDSAMYRCASSPDGTANSPLHFGNGTRLTVT.

Note on this clonotype: Given a much more abundant clone one base away, this may be a read error. The chain links TRBV12-3 or TRBV12-4 to TRBJ2-3; D is perhaps TRBD1 (6 bases). TRBJ1-5 explains the end of the DNA better; the J call may be wrong. The CDR3 consists of 13 residues. The CDR3 sequence: CASSYGGTDTQHF. The DNA of the CDR3 is TGTGCCAGCAGTTACGGGGGCACAGATACGCAGCATTTT.

This sequence joins TRBV6-5 and TRBJ2-7; TRBD2 matches 7 bases. Trimming cost V 2 bases and J 5 bases; bases outside gene matches: 3. The CDR3 has 13 residues. Germline assignment: CDR1 MNHEY and CDR2 SVGAGI. DNA for the CDR3: TGTGCCAGCAGTTACGGGACTAAAGACGAGCAGTACTTC. It is translated as CASSYGTKDEQYF.

This clonotype was found many times. The chain employs TRBV20-1 and TRBJ1-2, with D possibly TRBD1 on 5 matching bases. The length of the CDR3 is 12 residues. CDR1 DFQATT and CDR2 SNEGSKA come from the germline V gene (reference sequence). Trimming removed 1 base at V and 6 bases at J, with 9 bases between. In nucleotides, the CDR3 is TGCAGTGCTAGAGCGGAGGGGCATGGCTACACCTTC. It codes for CSARAEGHGYTF.

This clonotype was picked up many times. This chain joins TRBV5-4 and TRBJ2-3, with 16 nucleotides matching TRBD2. The CDR3 contains 15 residues. V lost 6 bases and J lost 6; bases outside the gene matches: 4. Germline loops: CDR1 SGHNT, CDR2 YYREEE (reference sequence). The CDR3 reads CASKGLAGGPDTQYF. In DNA, the CDR3 is TGTGCCAGCAAGGGACTAGCGGGAGGGCCTGATACGCAGTATTTT.

Details on this clonotype: This could be a read error, since a much larger clone is one nucleotide away. It is likely a read error, because the conserved phenylalanine at the end of the CDR3 is missing. The J gene is TRBJ2-2, the V gene TRBV27; 7 bases align to TRBD2. CDR3 length: 16 amino acids. V lost 5 bases to trimming and J lost 7 bases; unmatched junction nucleotides: 13. Germline CDR1 is MNHEY and CDR2 is SMNVEV (reference sequence). This CDR3 reads CASSPISAGEDGELFS. The DNA of the CDR3 is TGTGCCAGCAGTCCCATCAGCGCGGGAGAGGACGGGGAGCTGTTTTCT.

In this sample, this clonotype turned up many times. The J gene is TRBJ1-2, the V gene TRBV6-1; D is ambiguous. Germline V gene data show CDR1 as MNHNS and CDR2 as SASEGT. There are 13 residues in the CDR3. Trimming cost V 8 bases and J 1 base, with 11 bases left between them. CDR3 residues: CASLTGHNYGYTF. The CDR3 DNA follows: TGTGCCAGCCTTACGGGTCATAACTATGGCTACACCTTC.

In regard to this clonotype: Sequence at one end of the junction differs from germline and may be a read error. Here the CDR3 DNA reads TGTGCCAGCGGTTACTCTCTAGCGGGAGTCTCCGAGCAGTACTTC. Protein product: CASGYSLAGVSEQYF. J is TRBJ2-7 and V is TRBV6-6; TRBD2 matches at 10 bases. The CDR3 loop spans 15 amino acids. Germline CDR1 and CDR2: MNHNY and SVGAGI (reference sequence).